The next 5 T cell receptor beta chains were all read from a single sample in a study of CD8+ T cells in alopecia areata. As for treatment: oral pan-JAK inhibitor, 5-10 mg twice daily. Following extraction, RNA underwent reverse transcription to cDNA, which served as the sequencing template. Using immunoSEQ multiplex PCR, the repertoire was profiled, and TCRdb retains in-frame clones only, with some absent. The sample lists about 76,000 clones, over 25% occurring once. The sample was CD8+ T cells sorted from blood, taken at week 4, from a patient treated with tofacitinib. All receptors come from a human donor with alopecia areata.

This clone has more than one count but fewer than ten. Here the CDR3 DNA reads TGTGCCAGCAGCTCCCCCCGGCTGGGCCCCTACAATGAGCAGTTCTTC. Protein: CASSSPRLGPYNEQFF. The genes are TRBV7-2 and TRBJ2-1; D not resolved. The germline V gene encodes CDR1 SGHTA and CDR2 FQGNSA. V gave up 4 bases and J gave up 2 bases, with 15 bases separating them. This CDR3 has 16 amino acids.

This clone was detected ten times or more. The chain joins TRBV27 to TRBJ2-1; D possibly corresponds to TRBD2 (6 bases). The CDR3 length is 14 residues. V shed 4 bases and J shed 2 bases, with 9 bases lying between them. Germline V gene sequence: CDR1 MNHEY, CDR2 SMNVEV (reference sequence). This CDR3 is CASSWASAYNEQFF. CDR3 sequence (DNA): TGTGCCAGCAGTTGGGCTAGCGCCTACAATGAGCAGTTCTTC.

There are a few counts of this clone. V usage is TRBV6-5 and J usage is TRBJ2-1; 11 positions agree with TRBD2. CDR1 and CDR2 (germline): MNHEY, SVGAGI. CDR3 length: 15 residues. The V segment lost 6 bases and the J segment 3 bases; nucleotides outside the gene matches: 4. DNA of the CDR3: TGTGCCAGCAGCCCCGGGACTAGCGGCTACAATGAGCAGTTCTTC. Translated, it gives CASSPGTSGYNEQFF.

This clone was recorded a few times. J is TRBJ2-1 and V is TRBV29-1; 7 bases match TRBD2. There are 12 residues in the CDR3. J gave up 9 bases and V 4 bases, and 6 bases lay outside the gene matches. Germline V gene lookup returns CDR1 SQVTM and CDR2 ANQGSEA. The chain's CDR3 is CSVGKREGEQFF. The CDR3 DNA sequence: TGCAGCGTTGGCAAGAGGGAGGGTGAGCAGTTCTTC.

This clone turned up a few times. The V call is TRBV15, the J call TRBJ2-1, with TRBD2 matching 10 bases. The CDR3 has 14 residues. The germline CDR1 and CDR2 sequences are LNHNV and YYDKDF (reference sequence). With V trimmed by 5 bases and J by 6 bases, 4 bases remained unmatched. The CDR3 sequence: CATSGGLAANEQFF. In nucleotides, the CDR3 is TGTGCCACCAGCGGTGGACTAGCGGCCAATGAGCAGTTCTTC.